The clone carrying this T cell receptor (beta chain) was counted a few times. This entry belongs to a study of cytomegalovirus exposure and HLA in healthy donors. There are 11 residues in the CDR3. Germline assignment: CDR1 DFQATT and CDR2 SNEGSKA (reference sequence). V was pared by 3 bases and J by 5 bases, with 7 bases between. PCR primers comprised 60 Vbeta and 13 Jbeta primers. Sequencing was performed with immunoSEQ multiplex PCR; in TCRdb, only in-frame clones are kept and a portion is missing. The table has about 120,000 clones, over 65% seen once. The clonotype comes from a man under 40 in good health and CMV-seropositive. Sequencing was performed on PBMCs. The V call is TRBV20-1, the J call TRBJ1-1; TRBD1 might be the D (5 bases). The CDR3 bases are TGCAGTGCTAGGGACATGACTGAAGCTTTCTTT. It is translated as CSARDMTEAFF.